The sequence of this T cell receptor beta chain was determined in a study of blood T cells in healthy people across ages. Study conclusions and caveats: Compared with aged donors, long-lived donors showed fewer expanded clones, suggesting selection. TCR beta diversity, measured per million T cells, fell in a roughly linear way with age.

V was trimmed by 1 base and J by 0 bases, leaving 7 bases between them. This CDR3 spans 16 amino acids. CDR1 is SNHLY and CDR2 is FYNNEI in the germline V gene. In the case of this clonotype: Its antigen is undetermined.

Using a J-beta primer mix together with a sample-barcoded 5' primer, a second PCR was run for about 6 to 11 cycles. A template-switch adaptor that had 12 random nucleotides put a tag on each cDNA molecule. Paired-end reads containing CDR3 totaled no fewer than 2.5 million for each sample. One entry per CDR3 protein, called by TCRdb with MiXCR from the 5' RACE reads. The table lists around 800,000 distinct CDR3 sequences, around half of them singletons, with less than 20% in the top ten. This receptor was taken from an elderly man in good health. Material for sequencing was blood. The rearrangement links TRBV2 to TRBJ2-6; D is undetermined. The CDR3 reads CASSEGALSGANVLTF. The CDR3 DNA reads TGTGCCAGCAGTGAAGGGGCCCTCTCTGGGGCCAACGTCCTGACTTTC.